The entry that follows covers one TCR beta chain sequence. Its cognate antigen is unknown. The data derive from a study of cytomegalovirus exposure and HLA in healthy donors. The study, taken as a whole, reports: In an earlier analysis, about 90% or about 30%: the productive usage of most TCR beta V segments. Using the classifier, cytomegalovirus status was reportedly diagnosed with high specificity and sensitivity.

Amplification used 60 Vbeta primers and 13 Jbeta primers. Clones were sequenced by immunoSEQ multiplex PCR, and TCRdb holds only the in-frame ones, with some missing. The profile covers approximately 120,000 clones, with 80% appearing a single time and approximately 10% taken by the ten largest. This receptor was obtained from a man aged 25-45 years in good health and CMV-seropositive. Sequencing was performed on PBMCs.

CDR3 coding DNA: TGTGCCAGCACCCTCGCGGGGACTCATTCACCCCTCCACTTT. Translating gives CASTLAGTHSPLHF. The chain is built from TRBV28 and TRBJ1-6, with a possible D match to TRBD1 (5 bases). Germline-derived CDR1 and CDR2 are MDHEN and SYDVKM. V was trimmed by 7 bases and J by 8 bases, leaving 15 bases between them. The CDR3 has 14 residues.